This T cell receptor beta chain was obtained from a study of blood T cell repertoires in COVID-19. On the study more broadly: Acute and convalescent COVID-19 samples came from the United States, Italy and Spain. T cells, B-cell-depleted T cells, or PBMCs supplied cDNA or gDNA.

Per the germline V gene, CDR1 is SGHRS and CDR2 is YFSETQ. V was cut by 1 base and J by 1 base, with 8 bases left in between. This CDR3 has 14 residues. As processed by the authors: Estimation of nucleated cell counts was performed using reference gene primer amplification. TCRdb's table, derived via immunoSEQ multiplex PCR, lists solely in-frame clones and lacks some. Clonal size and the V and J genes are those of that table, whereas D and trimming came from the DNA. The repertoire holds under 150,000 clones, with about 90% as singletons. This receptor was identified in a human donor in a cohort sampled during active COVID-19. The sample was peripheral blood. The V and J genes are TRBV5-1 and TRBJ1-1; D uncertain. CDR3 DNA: TGCGCCAGCAGCTTGTCAGTAGCGAACACTGAAGCTTTCTTT. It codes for CASSLSVANTEAFF.